The 6 T cell receptor beta chains below all came from one sample that was sequenced in a study of early T cells in non-severe SARS-CoV-2 infection. Each CDR3 protein gets one entry after TCRdb re-called the 5' RACE reads with MiXCR. The table shows nearly 110,000 distinct CDR3 sequences, with 11% occurring only once. Sequencing was done on a sample of whole blood. Source of these receptors: an adult who was a healthcare worker with PCR-confirmed SARS-CoV-2 infection or an uninfected control (not recorded which).

The sample holds a few counts of this clonotype. This chain joins TRBV12-3 or TRBV12-4 and TRBJ2-2; no clear D gene. V was trimmed by 1 base and J by 3 bases, leaving 6 bases between them. The CDR3 has 14 amino acids. The CDR3 region has the DNA TGTGCCAGCAGTTTAGTGCCACACACCGGGGAGCTGTTTTTT. Protein sequence: CASSLVPHTGELFF.

The chain recombines TRBV7-8 with TRBJ1-3, with no clear D. Per germline, CDR1 SGHVS and CDR2 FQNEAQ. This CDR3 has 14 amino acids. V was shortened by 7 bases and J by 0 bases, with 10 bases between the two germline ends. The CDR3 DNA sequence: TGTGCCAGCACCTCCATTGGCTCTGGAAACACCATATATTTT. Protein product: CASTSIGSGNTIYF.

The table lists this clonotype with a few counts. The V and J genes are TRBV28 and TRBJ2-3; 7 bases match TRBD1. V lost 4 bases, J lost 1 base, and 5 bases stayed unmatched. The CDR3 extends over 15 amino acids. Germline assignment: CDR1 MDHEN and CDR2 SYDVKM. The CDR3: CASSYRGFGTDTQYF. CDR3 nucleotides: TGTGCCAGCAGTTACAGGGGATTTGGCACAGATACGCAGTATTTT.

This clonotype turned up a few times. V usage is TRBV29-1 and J usage is TRBJ2-1, with a weak D call TRBD1 (6 bases). Germline V gene sequence: CDR1 SQVTM, CDR2 ANQGSEA. V was cut by 7 bases and J by 5 bases, with 21 bases left in between. CDR3 size: 15 residues. In DNA, the CDR3 is TGCAGCGAGATGGATTTCCGGACAGAAAACAATGAGCAGTTCTTC. Protein: CSEMDFRTENNEQFF.

The rearrangement joins TRBV20-1 to TRBJ1-5; D gene unclear. The length of the CDR3 is 16 residues. Trimming pared 0 bases from V and 3 bases from J, leaving 15 bases between. Germline V gene sequence: CDR1 DFQATT, CDR2 SNEGSKA (reference sequence). This CDR3 is CSARETGEALNQPQHF. The DNA of the CDR3 is TGCAGTGCTAGAGAGACTGGGGAGGCCCTCAATCAGCCCCAGCATTTT.

This clonotype has a handful of counts. The chain links TRBV28 to TRBJ2-1, with 11 bases identical to TRBD2. The germline gives CDR1 MDHEN, CDR2 SYDVKM. V trimming: 5 bases; J trimming: 7 bases; junction bases outside the gene matches: 10. The CDR3 is 16 amino acids. This chain's CDR3 is CASSRLAGPQRNEQFF. For the CDR3, the DNA is TGTGCCAGCAGTCGACTAGCGGGGCCCCAACGGAATGAGCAGTTCTTC.